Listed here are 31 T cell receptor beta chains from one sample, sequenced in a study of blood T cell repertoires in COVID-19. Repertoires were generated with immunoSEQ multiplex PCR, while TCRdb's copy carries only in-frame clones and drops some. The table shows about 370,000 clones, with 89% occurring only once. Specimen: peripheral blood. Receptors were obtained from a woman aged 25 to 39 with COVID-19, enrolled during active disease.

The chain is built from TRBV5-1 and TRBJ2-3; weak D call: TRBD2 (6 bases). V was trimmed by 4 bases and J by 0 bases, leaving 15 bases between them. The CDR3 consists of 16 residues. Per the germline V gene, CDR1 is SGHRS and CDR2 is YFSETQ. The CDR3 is CASSHIGGLSTDTQYF. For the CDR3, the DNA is TGCGCCAGCAGCCACATTGGGGGACTTAGCACAGATACGCAGTATTTT. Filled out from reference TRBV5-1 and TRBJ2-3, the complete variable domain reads KAGVTQTPRYLIKTRGQQVTLSCSPISGHRSVSWYQQTPGQGLQFLFEYFSETQRNKGNFPGRFSGRQFSNSRSEMNVSTLELGDSALYLCASSHIGGLSTDTQYFGPGTRLTVL.

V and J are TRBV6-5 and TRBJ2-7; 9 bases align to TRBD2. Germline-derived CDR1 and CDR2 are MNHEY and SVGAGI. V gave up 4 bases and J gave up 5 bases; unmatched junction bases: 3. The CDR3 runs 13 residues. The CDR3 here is CASSSGTSNEQYV. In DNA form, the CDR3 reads TGTGCCAGCAGTTCCGGGACTAGCAACGAGCAGTACGTC.

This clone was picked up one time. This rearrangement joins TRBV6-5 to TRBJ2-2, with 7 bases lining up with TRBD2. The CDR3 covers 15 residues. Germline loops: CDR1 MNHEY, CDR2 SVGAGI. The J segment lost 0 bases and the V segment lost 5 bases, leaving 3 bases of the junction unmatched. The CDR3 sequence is CASSPGGANTGELFF. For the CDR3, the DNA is TGTGCCAGCAGTCCTGGGGGGGCGAACACCGGGGAGCTGTTTTTT.

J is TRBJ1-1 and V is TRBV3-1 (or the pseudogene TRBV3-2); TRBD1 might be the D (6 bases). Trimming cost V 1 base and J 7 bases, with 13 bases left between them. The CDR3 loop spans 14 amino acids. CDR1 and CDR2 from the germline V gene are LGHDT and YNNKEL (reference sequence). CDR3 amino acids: CASSQVGGAGEAFF. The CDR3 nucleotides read TGTGCCAGCAGCCAAGTTGGGGGCGCGGGTGAAGCTTTCTTT.

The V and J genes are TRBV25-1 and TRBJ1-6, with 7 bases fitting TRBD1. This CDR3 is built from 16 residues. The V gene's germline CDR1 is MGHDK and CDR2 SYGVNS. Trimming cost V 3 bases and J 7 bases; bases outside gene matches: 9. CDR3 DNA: TGTGCCAGCAGTGAGGCAGGGGGACACTTGAATTCACCCCTCCACTTT. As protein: CASSEAGGHLNSPLHF. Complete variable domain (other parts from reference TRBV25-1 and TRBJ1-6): EADIYQTPRYLVIGTGKKITLECSQTMGHDKMYWYQQDPGMELHLIHYSYGVNSTEKGDLSSESTVSRIRTEHFPLTLESARPSHTSQYLCASSEAGGHLNSPLHFGNGTRLTVT.

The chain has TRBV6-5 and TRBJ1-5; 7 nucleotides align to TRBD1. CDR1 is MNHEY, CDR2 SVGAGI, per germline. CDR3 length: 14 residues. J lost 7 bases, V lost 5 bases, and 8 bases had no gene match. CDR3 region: CASSRDREGQPQHF. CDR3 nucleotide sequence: TGTGCCAGCAGTCGTGACAGGGAAGGACAGCCCCAGCATTTT.

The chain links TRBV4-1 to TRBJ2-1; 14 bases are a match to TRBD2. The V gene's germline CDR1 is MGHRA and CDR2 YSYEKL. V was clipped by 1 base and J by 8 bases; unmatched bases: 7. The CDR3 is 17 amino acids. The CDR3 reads CASSQGRGLAGEDEQFF. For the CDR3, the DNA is TGCGCCAGCAGCCAAGGACGGGGACTAGCGGGAGAGGATGAGCAGTTCTTC.

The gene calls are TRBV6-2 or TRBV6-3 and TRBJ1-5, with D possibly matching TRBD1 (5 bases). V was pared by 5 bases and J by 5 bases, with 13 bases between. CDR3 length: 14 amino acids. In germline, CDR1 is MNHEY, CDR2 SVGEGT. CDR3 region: CASSNPGVDQPQHF. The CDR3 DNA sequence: TGTGCCAGCAGTAATCCGGGGGTAGATCAGCCCCAGCATTTT.

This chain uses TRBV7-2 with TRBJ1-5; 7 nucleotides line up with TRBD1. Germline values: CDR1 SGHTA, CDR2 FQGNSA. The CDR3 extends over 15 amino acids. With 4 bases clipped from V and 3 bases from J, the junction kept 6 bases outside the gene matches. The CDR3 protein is CASSSAGGTNQPQHF. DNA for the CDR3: TGTGCCAGCAGCTCGGCAGGGGGGACCAATCAGCCCCAGCATTTT.

The CDR3 sequence is CASSPPGLAGGYQETQYF. The CDR3 coding sequence is TGTGCCAGCAGCCCTCCGGGACTAGCGGGGGGCTACCAAGAGACCCAGTACTTC. The chain carries TRBV3-1 (or the pseudogene TRBV3-2) and TRBJ2-5, with 15 bases aligning to TRBD2. There are 18 residues in the CDR3. The V gene's germline CDR1 is LGHDT and CDR2 YNNKEL (reference sequence). V was pared by 4 bases and J by 0 bases, with 6 bases of the junction left unmatched.

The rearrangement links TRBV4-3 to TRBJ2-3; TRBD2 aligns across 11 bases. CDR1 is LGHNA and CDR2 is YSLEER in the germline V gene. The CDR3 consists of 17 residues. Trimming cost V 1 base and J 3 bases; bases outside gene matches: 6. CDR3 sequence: CASSQGLAGGGTDTQYF. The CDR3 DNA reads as TGCGCCAGCAGCCAAGGTCTAGCGGGAGGTGGGACAGATACGCAGTATTTT.

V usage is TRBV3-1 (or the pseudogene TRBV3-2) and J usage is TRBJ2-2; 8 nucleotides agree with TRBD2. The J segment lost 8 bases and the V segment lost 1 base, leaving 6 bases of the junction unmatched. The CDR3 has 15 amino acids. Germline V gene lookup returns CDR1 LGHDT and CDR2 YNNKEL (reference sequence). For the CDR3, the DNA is TGTGCCAGCAGCCAAGTCAGCGGGAGCACGGGGGAGCTGTTTTTT. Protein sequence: CASSQVSGSTGELFF.

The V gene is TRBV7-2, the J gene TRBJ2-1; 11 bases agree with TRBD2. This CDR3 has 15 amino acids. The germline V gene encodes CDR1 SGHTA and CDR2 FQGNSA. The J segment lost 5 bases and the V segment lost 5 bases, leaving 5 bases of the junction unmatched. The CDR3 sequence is CASSLTSGGHNEQFF. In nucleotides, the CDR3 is TGTGCCAGCAGCCTCACTAGCGGGGGCCACAATGAGCAGTTCTTC.

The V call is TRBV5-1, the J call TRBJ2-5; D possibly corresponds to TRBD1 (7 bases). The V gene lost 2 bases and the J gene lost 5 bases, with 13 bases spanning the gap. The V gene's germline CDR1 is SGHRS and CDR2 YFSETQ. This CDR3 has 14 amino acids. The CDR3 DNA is TGCGCCAGCAGCTTCGGAGGGGGCGCGGAGACCCAGTACTTC. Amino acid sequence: CASSFGGGAETQYF.

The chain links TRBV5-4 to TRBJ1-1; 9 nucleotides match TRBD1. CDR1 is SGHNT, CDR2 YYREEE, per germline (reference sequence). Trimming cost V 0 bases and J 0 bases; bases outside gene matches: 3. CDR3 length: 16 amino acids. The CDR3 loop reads CASSLAGTGMNTEAFF. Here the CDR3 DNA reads TGTGCCAGCAGCTTGGCCGGGACAGGGATGAACACTGAAGCTTTCTTT.

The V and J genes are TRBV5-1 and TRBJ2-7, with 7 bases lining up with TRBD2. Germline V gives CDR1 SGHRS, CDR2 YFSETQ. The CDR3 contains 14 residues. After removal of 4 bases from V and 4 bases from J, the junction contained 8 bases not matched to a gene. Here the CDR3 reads CASSPGRGGYEQYF. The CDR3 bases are TGCGCCAGCAGCCCGGGGAGGGGTGGGTACGAGCAGTACTTC.

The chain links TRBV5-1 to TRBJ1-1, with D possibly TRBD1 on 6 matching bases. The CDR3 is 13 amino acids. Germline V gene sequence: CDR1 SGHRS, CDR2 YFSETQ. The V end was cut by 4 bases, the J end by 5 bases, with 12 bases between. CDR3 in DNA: TGCGCCAGCAGCCCAGGGACAAGGACTGAAGCTTTCTTT. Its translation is CASSPGTRTEAFF.

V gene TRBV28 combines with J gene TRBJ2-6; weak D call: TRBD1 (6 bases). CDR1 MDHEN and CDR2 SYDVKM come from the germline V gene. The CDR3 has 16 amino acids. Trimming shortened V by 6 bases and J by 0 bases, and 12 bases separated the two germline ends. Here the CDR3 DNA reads TGTGCCAGCAGGGACAGAGACTCCTCTGGGGCCAACGTCCTGACTTTC. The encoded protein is CASRDRDSSGANVLTF.

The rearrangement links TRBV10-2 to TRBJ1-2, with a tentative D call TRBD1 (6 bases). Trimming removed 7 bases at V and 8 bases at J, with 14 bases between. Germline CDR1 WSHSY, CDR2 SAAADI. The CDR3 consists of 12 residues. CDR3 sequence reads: CASTGGAQGYTF. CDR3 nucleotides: TGCGCCAGCACGGGGGGGGCACAGGGCTACACCTTC.

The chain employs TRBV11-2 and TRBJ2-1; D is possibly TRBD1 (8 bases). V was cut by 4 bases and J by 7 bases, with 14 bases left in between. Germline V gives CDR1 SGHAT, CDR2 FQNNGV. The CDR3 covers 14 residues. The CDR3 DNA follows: TGTGCCAGCAGCTCGTTACAGGGGGGGAATGAGCAGTTCTTC. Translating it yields CASSSLQGGNEQFF.

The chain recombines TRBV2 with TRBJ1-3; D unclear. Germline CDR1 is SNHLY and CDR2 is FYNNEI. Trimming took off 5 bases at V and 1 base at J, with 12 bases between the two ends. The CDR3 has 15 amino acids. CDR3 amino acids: CASSINPGSGNTIYF. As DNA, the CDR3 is TGTGCCAGCAGTATTAACCCGGGATCTGGAAACACCATATATTTT.

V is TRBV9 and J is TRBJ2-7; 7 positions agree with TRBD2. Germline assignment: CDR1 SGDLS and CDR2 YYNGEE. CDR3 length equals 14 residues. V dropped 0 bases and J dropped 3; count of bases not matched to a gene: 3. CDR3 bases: TGTGCCAGCAGCGTAGCTTCGGGGGGCTACGAGCAGTACTTC. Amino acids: CASSVASGGYEQYF. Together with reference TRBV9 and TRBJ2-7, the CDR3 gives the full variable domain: DSGVTQTPKHLITATGQRVTLRCSPRSGDLSVYWYQQSLDQGLQFLIQYYNGEERAKGNILERFSAQQFPDLHSELNLSSLELGDSALYFCASSVASGGYEQYFGPGTRLTVT.

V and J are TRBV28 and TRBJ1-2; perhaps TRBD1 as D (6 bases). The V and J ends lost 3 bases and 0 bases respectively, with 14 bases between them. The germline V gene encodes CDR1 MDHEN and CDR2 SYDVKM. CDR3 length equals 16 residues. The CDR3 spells CASSLGGGLANYGYTF. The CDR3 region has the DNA TGTGCCAGCAGTTTGGGCGGGGGCCTAGCTAACTATGGCTACACCTTC.

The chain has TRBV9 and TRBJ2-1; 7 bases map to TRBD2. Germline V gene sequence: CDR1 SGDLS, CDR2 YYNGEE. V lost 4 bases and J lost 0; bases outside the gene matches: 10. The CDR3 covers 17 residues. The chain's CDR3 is CASSLTGRSSSYNEQFF. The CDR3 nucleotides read TGTGCCAGCAGCCTAACCGGGAGGTCCAGCTCCTACAATGAGCAGTTCTTC.

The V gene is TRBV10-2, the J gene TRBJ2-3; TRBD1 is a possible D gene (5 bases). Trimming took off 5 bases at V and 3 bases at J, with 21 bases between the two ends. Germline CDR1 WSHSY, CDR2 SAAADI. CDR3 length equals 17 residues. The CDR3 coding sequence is TGCGCCAGCAGTCAGATAGGACACCCAACCCCAACAGATACGCAGTATTTT. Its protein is CASSQIGHPTPTDTQYF.

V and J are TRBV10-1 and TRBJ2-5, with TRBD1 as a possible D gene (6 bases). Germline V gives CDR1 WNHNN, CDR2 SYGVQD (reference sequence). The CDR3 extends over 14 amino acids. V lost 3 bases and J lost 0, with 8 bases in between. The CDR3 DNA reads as TGCGCCAGCAGTGAAGGACAGCACCAAGAGACCCAGTACTTC. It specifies CASSEGQHQETQYF.

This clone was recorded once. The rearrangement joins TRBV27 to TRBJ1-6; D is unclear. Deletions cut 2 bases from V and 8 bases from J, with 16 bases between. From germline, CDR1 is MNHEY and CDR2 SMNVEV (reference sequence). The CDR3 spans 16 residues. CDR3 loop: CASSLTGLSRDSPLHF. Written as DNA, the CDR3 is TGTGCCAGCAGTTTAACGGGCCTTTCGAGGGATTCACCCCTCCACTTT.

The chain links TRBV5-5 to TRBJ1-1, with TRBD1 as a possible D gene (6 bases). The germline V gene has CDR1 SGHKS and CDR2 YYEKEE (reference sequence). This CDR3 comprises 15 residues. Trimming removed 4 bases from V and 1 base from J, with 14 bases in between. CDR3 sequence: CASSPPGAANTEAFF. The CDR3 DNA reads TGTGCCAGCAGCCCCCCAGGGGCTGCGAACACTGAAGCTTTCTTT.

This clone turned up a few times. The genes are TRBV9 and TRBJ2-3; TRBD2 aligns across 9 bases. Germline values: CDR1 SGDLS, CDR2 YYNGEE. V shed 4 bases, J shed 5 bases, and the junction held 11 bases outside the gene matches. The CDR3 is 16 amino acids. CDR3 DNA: TGTGCCAGCAGCATCCGACTAGCGGAGGCGGTAGATACGCAGTATTTT. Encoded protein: CASSIRLAEAVDTQYF. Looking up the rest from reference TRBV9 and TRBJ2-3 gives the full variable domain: DSGVTQTPKHLITATGQRVTLRCSPRSGDLSVYWYQQSLDQGLQFLIQYYNGEERAKGNILERFSAQQFPDLHSELNLSSLELGDSALYFCASSIRLAEAVDTQYFGPGTRLTVL.

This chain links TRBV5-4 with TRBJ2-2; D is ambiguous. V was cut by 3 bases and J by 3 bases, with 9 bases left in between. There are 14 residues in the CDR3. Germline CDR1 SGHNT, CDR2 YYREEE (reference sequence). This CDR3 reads CASSYRLDTGELFF. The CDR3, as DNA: TGTGCCAGCAGCTATCGACTCGACACCGGGGAGCTGTTTTTT. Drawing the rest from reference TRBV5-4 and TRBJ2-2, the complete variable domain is ETGVTQSPTHLIKTRGQQVTLRCSSQSGHNTVSWYQQALGQGPQFIFQYYREEENGRGNFPPRFSGLQFPNYSSELNVNALELDDSALYLCASSYRLDTGELFFGEGSRLTVL.

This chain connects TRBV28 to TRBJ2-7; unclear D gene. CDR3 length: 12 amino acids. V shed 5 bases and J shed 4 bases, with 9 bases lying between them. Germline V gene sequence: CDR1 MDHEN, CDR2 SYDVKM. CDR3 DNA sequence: TGTGCCAGCAGTACCCTACCTTACGAGCAGTACTTC. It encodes CASSTLPYEQYF.